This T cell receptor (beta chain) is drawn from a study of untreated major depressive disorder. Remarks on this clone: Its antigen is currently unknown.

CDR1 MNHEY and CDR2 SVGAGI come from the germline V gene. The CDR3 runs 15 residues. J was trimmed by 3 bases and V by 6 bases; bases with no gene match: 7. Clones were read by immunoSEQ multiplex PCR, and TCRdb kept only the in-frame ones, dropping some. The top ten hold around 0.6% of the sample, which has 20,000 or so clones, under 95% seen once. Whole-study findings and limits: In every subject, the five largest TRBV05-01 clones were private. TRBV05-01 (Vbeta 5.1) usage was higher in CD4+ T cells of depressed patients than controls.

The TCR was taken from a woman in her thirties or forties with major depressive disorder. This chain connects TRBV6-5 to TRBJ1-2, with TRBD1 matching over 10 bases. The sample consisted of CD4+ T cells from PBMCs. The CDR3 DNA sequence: TGTGCCAGCAGACGTCCCGGGACAGGGGACTATGGCTACACCTTC. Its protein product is CASRRPGTGDYGYTF.